These 25 T cell receptor beta chains came from one sample sequenced in a study of blood T cells in healthy people across ages. A second PCR of about 7 to 12 cycles used a sample-barcoded 5' primer and a J-beta primer mix. MiXCR was run by TCRdb on the 5' RACE reads, yielding one entry per CDR3 protein. This table holds about 620,000 distinct CDR3 sequences, 52% found once. Sequenced input: blood. The receptor set was obtained from a woman at least 80 years old in good health.

V usage is TRBV6-6 and J usage is TRBJ1-1; TRBD1 might be the D (6 bases). Germline V gene data show CDR1 as MNHNY and CDR2 as SVGAGI (reference sequence). Trimming left V 7 bases short and J 1 base short, with 10 bases between. The CDR3 extends over 13 amino acids. CDR3 residues: CASTGQPNTEAFF. CDR3 DNA sequence: TGTGCCAGCACAGGACAGCCGAACACTGAAGCTTTCTTT.

This chain joins TRBV3-1 and TRBJ2-3; TRBD1 might be the D (5 bases). Germline-derived CDR1 and CDR2 are LGHDT and YNNKEL (reference sequence). CDR3 length: 16 amino acids. With 4 bases removed from V and 2 bases from J, the gap between germline ends came to 16 bases. Here the CDR3 DNA reads TGTGCCAGCAGCCTAAGGGGCCCCGTCGACACAGATACGCAGTATTTT. It yields the protein CASSLRGPVDTDTQYF.

This clonotype was seen only a few times. It may be a read error: a sequence one base away is much more abundant. The gene calls are TRBV5-1 and TRBJ2-5, with D unresolved. CDR3 size: 14 residues. The V gene's germline CDR1 is SGHRS and CDR2 YFSETQ. V lost 4 bases and J 1 base, leaving 11 bases between the germline ends. The CDR3 DNA follows: TGCGCCAGCAGCGTAAATGGGGTCCAAGAGACCCAGTACTTC. It translates to CASSVNGVQETQYF.

The chain recombines TRBV7-9 with TRBJ2-7, with D possibly called TRBD1 or TRBD2 (5 bases each). Deletions cut 4 bases from V and 7 bases from J, with 17 bases between. The CDR3 totals 14 residues. Germline V gives CDR1 SEHNR, CDR2 FQNEAQ (reference sequence). The CDR3 loop is CASSSSGTDLEQYF. CDR3 sequence (DNA): TGTGCCAGCAGCTCCTCCGGGACGGATTTAGAGCAGTACTTC.

This chain joins TRBV27 and TRBJ2-1, with D hard to call. CDR1 is MNHEY and CDR2 is SMNVEV in the germline V gene (reference sequence). The CDR3 extends over 17 amino acids. V shed 6 bases and J shed 2 bases, with 20 bases lying between them. This CDR3 reads CASSPPTELWPYNEQFF. CDR3 coding DNA: TGTGCCAGCAGCCCTCCCACCGAACTCTGGCCCTACAATGAGCAGTTCTTC.

V is TRBV29-1 and J is TRBJ2-4; 7 bases map to TRBD2. Germline V gene lookup returns CDR1 SQVTM and CDR2 ANQGSEA. The ends lost 0 bases at V and 11 bases at J; junction bases unmatched: 13. The CDR3 extends over 15 amino acids. CDR3 protein: CSVEDRSAIGGFQYF. The CDR3 bases are TGCAGCGTTGAAGATCGCTCAGCGATCGGGGGGTTTCAGTACTTC.

This chain joins TRBV7-6 and TRBJ1-1; D gene unclear. Germline V gene data show CDR1 as SGHVS and CDR2 as FNYEAQ. Trimming took off 4 bases at V and 4 bases at J, with 10 bases between the two ends. The CDR3 is 13 amino acids. The CDR3 region has the DNA TGTGCCAGCAGCTCCCCCACGAGCACTGAAGCTTTCTTT. Protein product: CASSSPTSTEAFF. The variable domain in full, completed from reference TRBV7-6 and TRBJ1-1, reads GAGVSQSPRYKVTKRGQDVALRCDPISGHVSLYWYRQALGQGPEFLTYFNYEAQQDKSGLPNDRFSAERPEGSISTLTIQRTEQRDSAMYRCASSSPTSTEAFFGQGTRLTVV.

This clonotype was recorded once. The chain has TRBV14 and TRBJ2-3; TRBD2 agrees at 11 bases. J lost 5 bases, V lost 5 bases, and 9 bases had no gene match. This CDR3 is 16 amino acids long. Germline lookup yields CDR1 SGHDN and CDR2 FVKESK. The DNA of the CDR3 is TGTGCCAGCAGCTCTCAACTAGCGGGGGTCGGAGATACGCAGTATTTT. Translation: CASSSQLAGVGDTQYF.

This chain connects TRBV20-1 to TRBJ1-4, with D unclear. The CDR3 is 13 amino acids. V was trimmed by 2 bases and J by 5 bases, leaving 9 bases between them. CDR1 and CDR2 from the germline V gene are DFQATT and SNEGSKA (reference sequence). In DNA form, the CDR3 reads TGCAGTGCTAGACCCAGTGGGAATGAAAAACTGTTTTTT. This codes for CSARPSGNEKLFF.

This clonotype came up a few times. This rearrangement joins TRBV27 to TRBJ1-4; 7 bases are shared with TRBD1. Germline V CDR1 and CDR2: MNHEY, SMNVEV (reference sequence). Unmatched junction bases numbered 7, after V lost 8 bases and J lost 7 bases. This CDR3 is built from 13 residues. The CDR3 protein is CASRRQGGEKLFF. The CDR3 DNA follows: TGTGCCAGCCGACGACAGGGAGGTGAAAAACTGTTTTTT.

This clonotype was seen at least ten times. The rearrangement uses TRBV20-1 and TRBJ2-7; D is possibly TRBD2 (6 bases). The germline gives CDR1 DFQATT, CDR2 SNEGSKA (reference sequence). Trimming removed 2 bases at V and 6 bases at J, with 20 bases between. The CDR3 length is 15 residues. CDR3 nucleotides: TGCAGTGCTAGACCCCACTCCAGGGAGGCGAGCGAGCAGTACTTC. It specifies CSARPHSREASEQYF.

In the case of this clonotype: With a much larger clone just one base away, this may be a read error. The limits of the CDR3 on the DNA are not certain, so only TCRdb's listed CDR3 is given. V usage is TRBV28 and J usage is TRBJ2-5; no DNA check was done on the table's D call, TRBD1. CDR1 is MDHEN, CDR2 SYDVKM, per germline. The CDR3 sequence runs 15 residues, both termini included. CDR3 protein: CASSSSGRDRGEQYF.

The chain is built from TRBV4-2 and TRBJ2-4; tentatively, D is TRBD2 (7 bases). V was trimmed by 5 bases and J by 8 bases, leaving 10 bases between them. From germline, CDR1 is LGHNA and CDR2 YNFKEQ. CDR3 length equals 12 residues. The CDR3 spells CASSWGGDIQYF. For the CDR3, the DNA is TGTGCCAGCAGCTGGGGGGGCGACATTCAGTACTTC.

This clonotype was found a few times. The gene calls are TRBV21-1 and TRBJ2-2; no check of the table's D call, TRBD1, against the DNA was made. TRBV21-1 is labeled a pseudogene. The CDR3 consists of 14 residues. Written as DNA, the CDR3 is TGTGCCAGCACCAAAGGGGAGAGGTTCGGGGAGCTGTTTTTT. Translated: CASTKGERFGELFF.

This clonotype was detected many times. The V and J genes are TRBV6-5 and TRBJ1-1; D uncertain. The CDR3 length is 15 residues. Trimming took off 6 bases at V and 5 bases at J, with 19 bases between the two ends. The germline CDR1 and CDR2 sequences are MNHEY and SVGAGI. The CDR3 DNA sequence: TGTGCCAGCAGCATTGGACCTCGGACCTCAACTGAAGCTTTCTTT. It is translated as CASSIGPRTSTEAFF.

The sample holds a few counts of this clonotype. The rearrangement links TRBV4-1 to TRBJ1-1; tentatively, D is TRBD1 (5 bases). Trimming pared 1 base from V and 7 bases from J, leaving 7 bases between. CDR1 and CDR2 from the germline V gene are MGHRA and YSYEKL. The CDR3 is 12 residues long. Here the CDR3 reads CASSQGRDEAFF. The CDR3 nucleotides read TGCGCCAGCAGCCAAGGCAGGGATGAAGCTTTCTTT.

This chain uses TRBV20-1 with TRBJ2-1, with 11 bases matching TRBD2. The CDR3 consists of 15 residues. Germline CDR1 is DFQATT and CDR2 is SNEGSKA (reference sequence). V was clipped by 5 bases and J by 10 bases; unmatched bases: 13. CDR3: CSAATSGVATGEQFF. In DNA form, the CDR3 reads TGCAGTGCTGCGACTAGCGGGGTAGCAACGGGCGAGCAGTTCTTC.

In the case of this clonotype: The junction does not match germline at one end; this may be a read error. V is TRBV7-8 and J is TRBJ1-5; D gene unclear. CDR1 is SGHVS and CDR2 is FQNEAQ in the germline V gene. There are 15 residues in the CDR3. The CDR3 nucleotides are TGTGCCGGCAGCTTAGTGAGGCAGCGCAATCAGCCCCAGCATTTT. Amino acid sequence: CAGSLVRQRNQPQHF.

This sequence joins TRBV20-1 and TRBJ1-2, with no clear D. The CDR3 totals 19 residues. The V and J ends lost 1 base and 1 base respectively, with 25 bases between them. Germline CDR1 is DFQATT and CDR2 is SNEGSKA (reference sequence). In DNA, the CDR3 is TGCAGTGCTAGAGTTAGCAAGCAGTTCCCAGCCGGAGTTAACTATGGCTACACCTTC. Translation: CSARVSKQFPAGVNYGYTF.

This clonotype was seen many times. This sequence joins TRBV10-3 and TRBJ2-5; D call uncertain. With 5 bases removed from V and 3 bases from J, the gap between germline ends came to 13 bases. This CDR3 region has 14 residues. CDR1 is ENHRY, CDR2 SYGVKD, per germline. The CDR3 is CAISLGSFEETQYF. The CDR3, as DNA: TGTGCCATCAGTCTGGGATCTTTCGAAGAGACCCAGTACTTC.

About this clonotype itself: A much larger clone is a single base away; this may be a read error. The chain employs TRBV12-3 or TRBV12-4 and TRBJ2-5; D uncertain. With 5 bases removed from V and 0 bases from J, the gap between germline ends came to 10 bases. The CDR3 length is 14 residues. CDR3 sequence (DNA): TGTGCCAGCAGTGTCCACCGAAACCAAGAGACCCAGTACTTC. Translating gives CASSVHRNQETQYF.

This clonotype was observed at least ten times. The V call is TRBV12-3 or TRBV12-4, the J call TRBJ2-4, with TRBD2 matching over 7 bases. The CDR3 length is 18 residues. V lost 1 base to trimming and J lost 4 bases; unmatched junction nucleotides: 13. CDR3 sequence (DNA): TGTGCCAGCAGTTTAGTGGGGTCCTCGGCGGGGGAGAAAAACATTCAGTACTTC. Residues: CASSLVGSSAGEKNIQYF.

This clonotype was seen more than once but under ten times. The V gene is TRBV18, the J gene TRBJ2-7; D not certain. The CDR3 is 13 residues long. V was trimmed by 3 bases and J by 4 bases, leaving 10 bases between them. The germline V gene has CDR1 KGHSH and CDR2 LQKENI. Here the CDR3 DNA reads TGTGCCAGCTCACCCTACTCTATTTACGAGCAGTACTTC. It is translated as CASSPYSIYEQYF. Based on the CDR3 plus reference TRBV18 and TRBJ2-7, the full variable domain is NAGVMQNPRHLVRRRGQEARLRCSPMKGHSHVYWYRQLPEEGLKFMVYLQKENIIDESGMPKERFSAEFPKEGPSILRIQQVVRGDSAAYFCASSPYSIYEQYFGPGTRLTVT.

Remarks on this clonotype: A much larger clone lies a single base off, so this may be a read error. The DNA of the CDR3 is TGTGCCAGCAGCCAAGATGGGGTAGCGGCCACAGATACGCGGTATTTT. Its protein is CASSQDGVAATDTRYF. This chain joins TRBV3-1 and TRBJ2-3, with D maybe TRBD2 (6 bases). The CDR3 covers 16 residues. CDR1 is LGHDT, CDR2 YNNKEL, per germline (reference sequence).

This chain links TRBV19 with TRBJ2-1; no firm D call. The CDR3 is 16 amino acids. V was trimmed by 10 bases and J by 1 base, leaving 20 bases between them. Looked up from germline, CDR1 is LNHDA and CDR2 is SQIVND (reference sequence). As DNA, the CDR3 is TGTGCCACTTTAGACCCCCGAGGATTGTCCTACAATGAGCAGTTCTTC. This translates into CATLDPRGLSYNEQFF.